The TCR beta chain under discussion was sequenced for a study of T cells in women clearing cervical HPV infection. General study findings and limits: Effector/memory and HPV-specific T cells were not isolated, and association timing is unknown.

As for this clone: Its antigen remains unknown.

TCR beta CDR3 amplified by multiplex PCR from about 1200 ng genomic DNA. TCRdb keeps only in-frame clones here, not all; method: immunoSEQ multiplex PCR. This table lists tens of thousands of clones. Each participant carried one incident cervical HPV16 infection only. This TCR was sampled from a woman aged 18-69 years with a cervical HPV16 infection that either progressed to CIN3+ or cleared (not recorded which). Source material: blood buffy coat.

Incomplete CDR3 DNA: TGTGCCAGCAGCCCGCCTAGCGGGTACAATGAG. It translates to CASSPPSGYNE. The whole CDR3 region reads CASSPPSGYNEQFF. The V gene is TRBV11-1, the J gene TRBJ2-1; 8 bases agree with TRBD2. The read finishes 3 residues shy of the CDR3 end, and the germline J gene is used to complete it. Per germline, CDR1 SGHAT and CDR2 FQDESV (reference sequence). The length of the CDR3 is 14 residues. The V and J ends lost 5 bases and 4 bases, in that order; junction bases with no gene match: 4.